Each of the 30 T cell receptor beta chains below was sequenced from the same sample in a study of Ad26.COV2.S vaccination and SARS-CoV-2 variants. Assay: immunoSEQ multiplex PCR; the TCRdb copy retains only in-frame clones and omits some. Of about 250,000 clones listed, around 88% are singletons. Treatment specified: roughly 18 received Ad26.COV2.S at low or high dose, single or two shots; 5 received placebo; per-sample allocation not given. Day 63 after the first injection of vaccine or placebo was the sampling time. This specimen consisted of peripheral blood, obtained in a trial of Ad26.COV2.S vaccine versus placebo. The receptors shown here come from a person between 18 and 60 years old who received the Ad26.COV2.S COVID-19 vaccine or a placebo.

The DNA of the CDR3 is TGTGCCAGCAGCTTAGTAGTTACAGGAGGGTCCTACGAGCAGTACTTC. Amino acids: CASSLVVTGGSYEQYF. The J gene is TRBJ2-7, the V gene TRBV5-4; D is perhaps TRBD2 (6 bases). V was shortened by 2 bases and J by 1 base, with 16 bases between the two germline ends. This CDR3 spans 16 amino acids. Per germline, CDR1 SGHNT and CDR2 YYREEE (reference sequence).

The rearrangement links TRBV13 to TRBJ2-2; TRBD1 aligns across 8 bases. There are 17 residues in the CDR3. V lost 2 bases and J lost 4; bases outside the gene matches: 9. The germline gives CDR1 PRHDT, CDR2 FYEKMQ (reference sequence). DNA for the CDR3: TGTGCCAGCAGCTTATTTGGGACAGGCAGGGGCACCGGGGAGCTGTTTTTT. This sequence encodes CASSLFGTGRGTGELFF.

Written as DNA, the CDR3 is TGTGCCAGCAGCCGCAACCTACAGGGGGCAGGAGAAAAACTGTTTTTT. It specifies CASSRNLQGAGEKLFF. The chain joins TRBV5-6 to TRBJ1-4; 9 bases are shared with TRBD1. The CDR3 has 16 residues. Germline V gene data show CDR1 as SGHDT and CDR2 as YYEEEE. V gave up 4 bases and J gave up 8 bases; unmatched junction bases: 12.

This clone was detected once. The CDR3 region is CASSAAGSPSDEQFF. The CDR3 DNA reads as TGTGCCAGTAGTGCAGCAGGGTCACCGTCGGATGAGCAGTTCTTC. The rearrangement links TRBV19 to TRBJ2-1; a possible D gene is TRBD1 (5 bases). Per the germline V gene, CDR1 is LNHDA and CDR2 is SQIVND (reference sequence). This CDR3 is built from 15 residues. Trimming left V 5 bases short and J 8 bases short, with 19 bases between.

CDR3 sequence reads: CASSPGTSGRLYNEQFF. In nucleotides, the CDR3 is TGTGCCAGCTCACCTGGGACTAGCGGGAGGTTGTACAATGAGCAGTTCTTC. V usage is TRBV18 and J usage is TRBJ2-1, with 15 positions matching TRBD2. The ends lost 3 bases at V and 4 bases at J; junction bases unmatched: 4. The CDR3 extends over 17 amino acids. Per germline, CDR1 KGHSH and CDR2 LQKENI.

The rearrangement joins TRBV4-3 to TRBJ1-2, with TRBD1 matching over 7 bases. CDR3 length: 15 residues. The trim removed 4 bases at V and 4 bases at J, leaving 9 bases unmatched. Germline assignment: CDR1 LGHNA and CDR2 YSLEER. The CDR3 reads CASSLYETGSYGYTF. In DNA form, the CDR3 reads TGCGCCAGCAGCCTCTATGAGACAGGGAGCTATGGCTACACCTTC.

The chain recombines TRBV2 with TRBJ2-7, with TRBD2 as a possible D gene (6 bases). Germline V gene lookup returns CDR1 SNHLY and CDR2 FYNNEI. Trimming pared 9 bases from V and 7 bases from J, leaving 10 bases between. CDR3 size: 10 residues. The CDR3, as DNA: TGTGCCAGTAAGGAGGGGGAGCAGTACTTC. Amino acid sequence: CASKEGEQYF.

The chain uses TRBV5-6 and TRBJ1-2, with a tentative D call TRBD1 (6 bases). Per the germline V gene, CDR1 is SGHDT and CDR2 is YYEEEE. Trimming cost V 0 bases and J 4 bases, with 13 bases left between them. This CDR3 comprises 15 residues. The CDR3 DNA reads TGTGCCAGCAGCTTGGTAGAGACAGGTTCCTATGGCTACACCTTC. Amino acid sequence: CASSLVETGSYGYTF.

The chain links TRBV7-9 to TRBJ2-2; D is tentatively TRBD1 or TRBD2 (5 bases each). Trimming shortened V by 5 bases and J by 3 bases, and 13 bases separated the two germline ends. The CDR3 consists of 15 residues. CDR1 and CDR2 from the germline V gene are SEHNR and FQNEAQ (reference sequence). CDR3 DNA sequence: TGTGCCAGCAGCCTTCCAGGGAGAGACACCGGGGAGCTGTTTTTT. Amino acid sequence: CASSLPGRDTGELFF.

J is TRBJ2-1 and V is TRBV7-3, with D possibly TRBD2 on 5 matching bases. In germline, CDR1 is SGHTA, CDR2 FQGTGA. Trimming removed 3 bases at V and 6 bases at J, with 12 bases between. The CDR3 runs 14 residues. The CDR3, as DNA: TGTGCCAGCAGCTTGAACGGGATCAGCAATGAGCAGTTCTTC. Translating it yields CASSLNGISNEQFF.

V and J are TRBV4-3 and TRBJ2-3, with D unresolved. Germline CDR1 is LGHNA and CDR2 is YSLEER. V was clipped by 4 bases and J by 1 base, with 21 bases between them. The CDR3 spans 18 residues. For the CDR3, the DNA is TGCGCCAGCAGCCGAAGCACTTCGCCTGCTTTCGGCACAGATACGCAGTATTTT. The encoded protein is CASSRSTSPAFGTDTQYF.

The V call is TRBV5-4, the J call TRBJ1-2; unclear D gene. Germline CDR1 SGHNT, CDR2 YYREEE (reference sequence). The CDR3 covers 14 residues. The V end lost 4 bases, the J end lost 3 bases, and 13 bases lay between the germline ends. The CDR3 DNA reads as TGTGCCAGCAGCCCGATGGGGATAGACTATGGCTACACCTTC. It is translated as CASSPMGIDYGYTF.

This sequence joins TRBV7-9 and TRBJ2-3; D unresolved. Germline V gene data show CDR1 as SEHNR and CDR2 as FQNEAQ (reference sequence). V was cut by 1 base and J by 2 bases, with 13 bases left in between. The CDR3 extends over 16 amino acids. The CDR3 nucleotides are TGTGCCAGCAGCTTAGACAGCTTTGGCCTCACAGATACGCAGTATTTT. Residues: CASSLDSFGLTDTQYF.

The V gene is TRBV2, the J gene TRBJ2-1; D call uncertain. V dropped 7 bases and J dropped 4 bases, with 11 bases sitting between them. The CDR3 is 13 residues long. Germline-derived CDR1 and CDR2 are SNHLY and FYNNEI. This CDR3 is CASTQSWYNEQFF. The CDR3 DNA follows: TGTGCCAGCACGCAGTCGTGGTACAATGAGCAGTTCTTC. The full variable domain, completed using reference TRBV2 and TRBJ2-1, is EPEVTQTPSHQVTQMGQEVILRCVPISNHLYFYWYRQILGQKVEFLVSFYNNEISEKSEIFDDQFSVERPDGSNFTLKIRSTKLEDSAMYFCASTQSWYNEQFFGPGTRLTVL.

The chain joins TRBV7-9 to TRBJ2-3, with 11 bases that match TRBD2. Germline V lookup: CDR1 SEHNR, CDR2 FQNEAQ (reference sequence). The CDR3 sequence is 17 residues long. V lost 1 base, J lost 2 bases, and 5 bases stayed unmatched. Here the CDR3 reads CASSLVPSGGPTDTQYF. The CDR3 coding sequence is TGTGCCAGCAGCTTAGTTCCTAGCGGGGGGCCCACAGATACGCAGTATTTT.

V gene TRBV4-1 combines with J gene TRBJ2-5; TRBD1 is a possible D gene (6 bases). In germline, CDR1 is MGHRA, CDR2 YSYEKL. This CDR3 spans 13 amino acids. V lost 4 bases and J 2 bases, leaving 8 bases between the germline ends. The CDR3 DNA sequence: TGCGCCAGCAGCCGGGACATACAAGAGACCCAGTACTTC. Its translation: CASSRDIQETQYF.

The chain is built from TRBV6-1 and TRBJ2-1; 8 nucleotides match TRBD2. Germline assignment: CDR1 MNHNS and CDR2 SASEGT. This CDR3 comprises 17 residues. Trimming took 1 base from V and 3 from J; bases not matched to a gene: 8. CDR3 protein: CASSEGSSGDYYNEQFF. CDR3 nucleotide sequence: TGTGCCAGCAGTGAAGGCAGTAGCGGGGACTACTACAATGAGCAGTTCTTC.

This chain uses TRBV7-2 with TRBJ2-3; D is ambiguous. There are 13 residues in the CDR3. V lost 4 bases and J 2 bases, leaving 7 bases between the germline ends. Germline V gene data show CDR1 as SGHTA and CDR2 as FQGNSA. CDR3 region: CASSSANTDTQYF. In nucleotides, the CDR3 is TGTGCCAGCAGCTCCGCGAACACAGATACGCAGTATTTT.

This sequence joins TRBV4-2 and TRBJ2-6; TRBD1 matches at 7 bases. There are 17 residues in the CDR3. Per germline, CDR1 LGHNA and CDR2 YNFKEQ. Trimming cost V 0 bases and J 5 bases; bases outside gene matches: 7. In DNA, the CDR3 is TGTGCCAGCAGCCAAGATAACAGGGGCTCGAGGGCCAACGTCCTGACTTTC. Translating it yields CASSQDNRGSRANVLTF.

This rearrangement joins TRBV2 to TRBJ1-5, with D hard to call. CDR1 SNHLY and CDR2 FYNNEI come from the germline V gene. The CDR3 runs 13 residues. Trimming left V 7 bases short and J 0 bases short, with 7 bases between. CDR3 sequence reads: CASMDGSNQPQHF. The CDR3 coding sequence is TGTGCCAGCATGGACGGTAGCAATCAGCCCCAGCATTTT. Full variable domain (remainder filled in from reference TRBV2 and TRBJ1-5): EPEVTQTPSHQVTQMGQEVILRCVPISNHLYFYWYRQILGQKVEFLVSFYNNEISEKSEIFDDQFSVERPDGSNFTLKIRSTKLEDSAMYFCASMDGSNQPQHFGDGTRLSIL.

The rearrangement uses TRBV19 and TRBJ1-4; D might be TRBD1 (5 bases). V gave up 7 bases and J gave up 3 bases, with 12 bases separating them. The CDR3 is 14 amino acids. Germline CDR1 reads LNHDA; CDR2 reads SQIVND (reference sequence). CDR3 nucleotide sequence: TGTGCCAGTACCGGGCTGGGGGCTAATGAAAAACTGTTTTTT. This translates into CASTGLGANEKLFF.

The chain carries TRBV18 and TRBJ2-2; no definite D call. The CDR3 totals 16 residues. V was clipped by 0 bases and J by 5 bases, with 13 bases between them. The germline V gene has CDR1 KGHSH and CDR2 LQKENI. The CDR3 DNA reads TGTGCCAGCTCACCACCGGACGGGCGAAGGACCGGGGAGCTGTTTTTT. This translates into CASSPPDGRRTGELFF. Drawing the rest from reference TRBV18 and TRBJ2-2, the complete variable domain is NAGVMQNPRHLVRRRGQEARLRCSPMKGHSHVYWYRQLPEEGLKFMVYLQKENIIDESGMPKERFSAEFPKEGPSILRIQQVVRGDSAAYFCASSPPDGRRTGELFFGEGSRLTVL.

The rearrangement uses TRBV5-1 and TRBJ2-5, with TRBD2 matching 11 bases. This CDR3 spans 16 amino acids. Germline V gives CDR1 SGHRS, CDR2 YFSETQ. V was clipped by 2 bases and J by 3 bases; unmatched bases: 6. CDR3 DNA sequence: TGCGCCAGCAGCTTTACTAGCGGGAGTATCAAAGAGACCCAGTACTTC. Amino acids: CASSFTSGSIKETQYF. The variable domain in full, completed from reference TRBV5-1 and TRBJ2-5, reads KAGVTQTPRYLIKTRGQQVTLSCSPISGHRSVSWYQQTPGQGLQFLFEYFSETQRNKGNFPGRFSGRQFSNSRSEMNVSTLELGDSALYLCASSFTSGSIKETQYFGPGTRLLVL.

The rearrangement links TRBV6-5 to TRBJ1-6; 8 positions match TRBD1. Germline V CDR1 and CDR2: MNHEY, SVGAGI. This CDR3 region has 14 residues. V dropped 6 bases and J dropped 8; count of bases not matched to a gene: 6. Here the CDR3 reads CASRGQGLYSPLHF. The CDR3 nucleotides read TGTGCCAGCAGAGGACAGGGTCTGTATTCACCCCTCCACTTT.

The V gene is TRBV6-2 or TRBV6-3, the J gene TRBJ2-3; no clear D gene. CDR1 and CDR2 from the germline V gene are MNHEY and SVGEGT. The CDR3 spans 12 residues. V dropped 4 bases and J dropped 3 bases, with 5 bases sitting between them. CDR3 nucleotide sequence: TGTGCCAGCAGTTTCGGGACAGATACGCAGTATTTT. Its translation is CASSFGTDTQYF.

This sequence joins TRBV2 and TRBJ1-2; tentatively, D is TRBD1 (6 bases). The CDR3 totals 13 residues. Per the germline V gene, CDR1 is SNHLY and CDR2 is FYNNEI. Trimming cost V 6 bases and J 2 bases, with 10 bases left between them. The CDR3 loop reads CASSQQGNYGYTF. The CDR3, as DNA: TGTGCCAGCAGCCAACAGGGAAACTATGGCTACACCTTC.

This clone was seen a few times. The chain joins TRBV19 to TRBJ2-7; possibly TRBD1 for D (6 bases). Germline-derived CDR1 and CDR2 are LNHDA and SQIVND (reference sequence). V was cut by 1 base and J by 1 base, with 8 bases left in between. The CDR3 runs 14 residues. The CDR3 nucleotides read TGTGCCAGTAGTATAGGCAGGGGATCCTACGAGCAGTACTTC. This gives the protein CASSIGRGSYEQYF.

The chain has TRBV20-1 and TRBJ2-7; the D is unclear. CDR1 is DFQATT and CDR2 is SNEGSKA in the germline V gene (reference sequence). The V end was cut by 4 bases, the J end by 3 bases, with 7 bases between. The CDR3 has 11 residues. The CDR3 reads CSAKGLYEQYV. For the CDR3, the DNA is TGCAGTGCTAAGGGCCTCTACGAGCAGTACGTC.

The J gene is TRBJ2-5, the V gene TRBV2; no clear D. Trimming took off 3 bases at V and 3 bases at J, with 8 bases between the two ends. The CDR3 consists of 13 residues. Looked up from germline, CDR1 is SNHLY and CDR2 is FYNNEI. The CDR3 DNA reads as TGTGCCAGCAGTGATCGGGCAAAAGAGACCCAGTACTTC. Its protein product is CASSDRAKETQYF.

The chain employs TRBV6-1 and TRBJ1-1, with TRBD1 identical over 11 bases. The CDR3 is made up of 16 amino acids. Germline V lookup: CDR1 MNHNS, CDR2 SASEGT. The V segment lost 3 bases and the J segment 1 base; nucleotides outside the gene matches: 4. This chain's CDR3 is CASSDPGQGENTEAFF. The CDR3 bases are TGTGCCAGCAGTGACCCGGGACAGGGGGAGAACACTGAAGCTTTCTTT.